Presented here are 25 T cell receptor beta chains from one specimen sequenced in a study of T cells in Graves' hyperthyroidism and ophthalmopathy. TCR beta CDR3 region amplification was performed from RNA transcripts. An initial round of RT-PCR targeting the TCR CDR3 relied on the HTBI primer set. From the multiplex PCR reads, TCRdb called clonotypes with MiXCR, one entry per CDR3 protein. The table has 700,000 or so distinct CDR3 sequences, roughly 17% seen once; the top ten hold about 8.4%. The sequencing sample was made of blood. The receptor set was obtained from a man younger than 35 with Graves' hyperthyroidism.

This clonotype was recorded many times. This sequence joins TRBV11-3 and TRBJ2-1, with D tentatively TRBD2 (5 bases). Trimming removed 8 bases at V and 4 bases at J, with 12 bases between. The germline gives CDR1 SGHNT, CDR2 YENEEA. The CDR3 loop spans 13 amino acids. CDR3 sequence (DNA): TGTGCCAGCGCCACACTAGGTTACAATGAGCAGTTCTTC. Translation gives CASATLGYNEQFF.

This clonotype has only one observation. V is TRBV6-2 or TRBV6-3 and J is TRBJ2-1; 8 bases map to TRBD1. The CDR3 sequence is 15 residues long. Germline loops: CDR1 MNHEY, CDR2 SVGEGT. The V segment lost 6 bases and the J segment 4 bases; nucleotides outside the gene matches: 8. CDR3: CASSLDRGQYNEQFF. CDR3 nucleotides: TGTGCCAGCAGCCTAGACAGGGGCCAATACAATGAGCAGTTCTTC.

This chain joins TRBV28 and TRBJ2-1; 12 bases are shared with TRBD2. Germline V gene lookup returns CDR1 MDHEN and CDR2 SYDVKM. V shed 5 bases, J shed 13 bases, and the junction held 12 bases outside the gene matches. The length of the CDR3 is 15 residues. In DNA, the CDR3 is TGTGCCAGCAGTCAAATAGGACTAGCGGGATCCGGTCAGTTCTTC. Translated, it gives CASSQIGLAGSGQFF.

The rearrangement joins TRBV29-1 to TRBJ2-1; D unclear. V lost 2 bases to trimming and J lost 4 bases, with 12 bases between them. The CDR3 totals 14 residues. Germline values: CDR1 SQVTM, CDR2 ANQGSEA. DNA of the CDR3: TGCAGCGTTGAACTCGGGTCTGCGTACAATGAGCAGTTCTTC. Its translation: CSVELGSAYNEQFF.

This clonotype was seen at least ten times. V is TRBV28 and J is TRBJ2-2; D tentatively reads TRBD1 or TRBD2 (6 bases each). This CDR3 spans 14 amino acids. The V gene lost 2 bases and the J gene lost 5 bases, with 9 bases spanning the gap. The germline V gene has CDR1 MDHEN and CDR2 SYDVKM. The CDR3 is CASSLGGPTGELFF. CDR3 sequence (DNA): TGTGCCAGCAGTTTAGGGGGGCCGACCGGGGAGCTGTTTTTT. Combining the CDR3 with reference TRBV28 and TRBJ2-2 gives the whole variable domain DVKVTQSSRYLVKRTGEKVFLECVQDMDHENMFWYRQDPGLGLRLIYFSYDVKMKEKGDIPEGYSVSREKKERFSLILESASTNQTSMYLCASSLGGPTGELFFGEGSRLTVL.

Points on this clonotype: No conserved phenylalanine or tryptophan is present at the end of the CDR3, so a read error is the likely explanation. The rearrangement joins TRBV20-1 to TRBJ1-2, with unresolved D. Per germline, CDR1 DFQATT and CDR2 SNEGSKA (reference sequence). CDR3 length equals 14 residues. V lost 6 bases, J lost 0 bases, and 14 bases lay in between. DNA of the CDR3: TGCAGTGCAAACGAGGACGGAACTAACTATGGCTACACCCTC. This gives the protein CSANEDGTNYGYTL.

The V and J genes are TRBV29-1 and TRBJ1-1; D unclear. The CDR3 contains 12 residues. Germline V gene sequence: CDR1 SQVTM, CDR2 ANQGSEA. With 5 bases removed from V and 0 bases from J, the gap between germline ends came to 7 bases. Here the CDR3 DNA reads TGCAGCGTTTCGGGTTTGAACACTGAAGCTTTCTTT. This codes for CSVSGLNTEAFF.

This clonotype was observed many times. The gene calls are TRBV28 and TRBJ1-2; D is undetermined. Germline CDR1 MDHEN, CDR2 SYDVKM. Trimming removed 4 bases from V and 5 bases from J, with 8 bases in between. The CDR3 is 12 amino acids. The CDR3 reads CASSSSAYGYTF. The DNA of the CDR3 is TGTGCCAGCAGTTCTTCAGCGTATGGCTACACCTTC.

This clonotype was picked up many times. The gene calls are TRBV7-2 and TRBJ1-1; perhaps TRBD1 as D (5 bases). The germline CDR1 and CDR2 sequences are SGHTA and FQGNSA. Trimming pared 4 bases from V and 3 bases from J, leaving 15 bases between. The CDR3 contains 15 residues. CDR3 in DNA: TGTGCCAGCAGCTCCCTGGGGGGAACGTACACTGAAGCTTTCTTT. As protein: CASSSLGGTYTEAFF.

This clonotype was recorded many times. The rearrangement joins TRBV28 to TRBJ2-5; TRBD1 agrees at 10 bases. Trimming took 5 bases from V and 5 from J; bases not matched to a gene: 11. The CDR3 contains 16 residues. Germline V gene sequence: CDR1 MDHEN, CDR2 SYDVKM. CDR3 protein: CASSPSRQGAGETQYF. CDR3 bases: TGTGCCAGCAGTCCCTCGAGACAGGGGGCAGGGGAGACCCAGTACTTC.

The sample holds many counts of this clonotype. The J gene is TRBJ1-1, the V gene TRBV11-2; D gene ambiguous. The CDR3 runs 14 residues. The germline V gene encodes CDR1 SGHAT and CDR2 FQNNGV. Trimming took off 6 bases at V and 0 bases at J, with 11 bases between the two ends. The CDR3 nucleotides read TGTGCCAGCAGATATACGGGGTTGAACACTGAAGCTTTCTTT. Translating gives CASRYTGLNTEAFF.

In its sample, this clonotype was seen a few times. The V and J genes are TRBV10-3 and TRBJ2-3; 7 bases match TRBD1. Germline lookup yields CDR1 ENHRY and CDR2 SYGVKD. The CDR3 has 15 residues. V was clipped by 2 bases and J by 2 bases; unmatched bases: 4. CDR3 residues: CAISEPDRFTDTQYF. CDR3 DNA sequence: TGTGCCATCAGTGAGCCGGACAGGTTCACAGATACGCAGTATTTT.

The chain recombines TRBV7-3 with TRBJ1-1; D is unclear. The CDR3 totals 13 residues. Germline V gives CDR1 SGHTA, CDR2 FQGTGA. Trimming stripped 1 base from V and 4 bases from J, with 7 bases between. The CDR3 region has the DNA TGTGCCAGCAGCTTAATTCGTAGCACTGAAGCTTTCTTT. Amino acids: CASSLIRSTEAFF.

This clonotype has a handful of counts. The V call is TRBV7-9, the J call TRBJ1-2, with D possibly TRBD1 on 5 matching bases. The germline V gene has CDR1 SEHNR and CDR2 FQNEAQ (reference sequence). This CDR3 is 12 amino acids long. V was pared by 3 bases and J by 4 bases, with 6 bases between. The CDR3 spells CASSLGRYGYTF. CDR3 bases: TGTGCCAGCAGCTTGGGGCGCTATGGCTACACCTTC.

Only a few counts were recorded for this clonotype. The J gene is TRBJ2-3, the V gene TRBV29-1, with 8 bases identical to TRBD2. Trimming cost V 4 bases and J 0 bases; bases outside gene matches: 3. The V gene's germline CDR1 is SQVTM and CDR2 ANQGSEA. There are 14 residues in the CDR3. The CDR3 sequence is CSVGSGTSTDTQYF. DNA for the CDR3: TGCAGCGTTGGTAGCGGGACTAGCACAGATACGCAGTATTTT.

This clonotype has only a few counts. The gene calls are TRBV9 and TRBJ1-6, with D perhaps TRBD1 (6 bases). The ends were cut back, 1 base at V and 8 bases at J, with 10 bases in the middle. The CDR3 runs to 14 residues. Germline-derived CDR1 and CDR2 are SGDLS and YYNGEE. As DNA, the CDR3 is TGTGCCAGCAGCGTAAGGGGGAGAGATTCACCCCTCCACTTT. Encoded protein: CASSVRGRDSPLHF.

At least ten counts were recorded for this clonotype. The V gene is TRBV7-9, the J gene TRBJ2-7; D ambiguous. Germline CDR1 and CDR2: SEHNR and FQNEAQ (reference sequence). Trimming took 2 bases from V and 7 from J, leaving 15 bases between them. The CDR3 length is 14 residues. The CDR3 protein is CASSLFGPTVEQYF. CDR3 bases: TGTGCCAGCAGCTTATTCGGACCAACGGTAGAGCAGTACTTC.

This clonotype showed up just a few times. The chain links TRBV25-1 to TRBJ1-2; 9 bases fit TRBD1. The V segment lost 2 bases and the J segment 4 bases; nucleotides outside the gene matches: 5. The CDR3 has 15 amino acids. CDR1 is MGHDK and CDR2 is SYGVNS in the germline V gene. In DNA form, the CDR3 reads TGTGCCAGCAGTGAACGTGGGACAGGGCTCTATGGCTACACCTTC. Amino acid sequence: CASSERGTGLYGYTF.

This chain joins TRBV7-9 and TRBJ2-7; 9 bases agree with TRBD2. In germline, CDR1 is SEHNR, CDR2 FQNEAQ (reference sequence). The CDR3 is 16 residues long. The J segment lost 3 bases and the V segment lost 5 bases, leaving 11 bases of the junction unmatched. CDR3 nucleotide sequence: TGTGCCAGCAGCAAGACTAGCGGAAACCTGGGCTACGAGCAGTACTTC. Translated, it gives CASSKTSGNLGYEQYF.

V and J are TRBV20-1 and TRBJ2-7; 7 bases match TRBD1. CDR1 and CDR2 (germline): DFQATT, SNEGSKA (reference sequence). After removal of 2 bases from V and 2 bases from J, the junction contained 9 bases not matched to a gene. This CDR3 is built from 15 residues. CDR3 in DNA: TGCAGTGCTAGACCCCACGGACAGGCTCCCTACGAGCAGTACTTC. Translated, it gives CSARPHGQAPYEQYF.

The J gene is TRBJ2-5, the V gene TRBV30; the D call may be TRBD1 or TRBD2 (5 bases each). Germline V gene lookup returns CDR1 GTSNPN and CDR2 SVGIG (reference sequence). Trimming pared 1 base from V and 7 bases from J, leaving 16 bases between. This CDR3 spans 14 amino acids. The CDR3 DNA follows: TGTGCCTGGAGTGGGGACCCCGAGGTTGGGACCCAGTACTTC. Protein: CAWSGDPEVGTQYF.

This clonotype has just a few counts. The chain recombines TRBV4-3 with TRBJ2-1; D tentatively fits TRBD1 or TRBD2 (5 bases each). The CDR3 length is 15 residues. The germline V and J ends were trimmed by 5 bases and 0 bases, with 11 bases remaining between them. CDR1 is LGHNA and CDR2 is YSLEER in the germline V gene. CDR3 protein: CASSGTGGSYNEQFF. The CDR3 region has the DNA TGCGCCAGCAGCGGGACGGGTGGCTCCTACAATGAGCAGTTCTTC.

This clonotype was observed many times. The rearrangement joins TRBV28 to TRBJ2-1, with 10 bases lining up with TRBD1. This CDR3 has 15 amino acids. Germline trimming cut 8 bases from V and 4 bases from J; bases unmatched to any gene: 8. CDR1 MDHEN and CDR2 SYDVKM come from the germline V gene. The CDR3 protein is CASPSRTGGYNEQFF. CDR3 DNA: TGTGCCAGCCCTTCGAGGACAGGGGGGTACAATGAGCAGTTCTTC.

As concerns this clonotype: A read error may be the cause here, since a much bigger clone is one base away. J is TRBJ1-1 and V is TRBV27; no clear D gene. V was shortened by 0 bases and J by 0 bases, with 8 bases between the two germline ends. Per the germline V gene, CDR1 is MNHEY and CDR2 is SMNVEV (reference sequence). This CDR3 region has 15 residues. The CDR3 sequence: CASSLSFPLNTEAFF. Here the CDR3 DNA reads TGTGCCAGCAGTTTATCGTTCCCATTGAACACTGAAGCTTTCTTT.

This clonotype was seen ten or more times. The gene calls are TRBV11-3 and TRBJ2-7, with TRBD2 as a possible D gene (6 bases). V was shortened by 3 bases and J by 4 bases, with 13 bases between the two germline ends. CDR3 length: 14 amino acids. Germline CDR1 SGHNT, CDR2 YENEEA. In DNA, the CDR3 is TGTGCCAGCAGCTTCCTCGGGAGTGGATACGAGCAGTACTTC. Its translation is CASSFLGSGYEQYF.